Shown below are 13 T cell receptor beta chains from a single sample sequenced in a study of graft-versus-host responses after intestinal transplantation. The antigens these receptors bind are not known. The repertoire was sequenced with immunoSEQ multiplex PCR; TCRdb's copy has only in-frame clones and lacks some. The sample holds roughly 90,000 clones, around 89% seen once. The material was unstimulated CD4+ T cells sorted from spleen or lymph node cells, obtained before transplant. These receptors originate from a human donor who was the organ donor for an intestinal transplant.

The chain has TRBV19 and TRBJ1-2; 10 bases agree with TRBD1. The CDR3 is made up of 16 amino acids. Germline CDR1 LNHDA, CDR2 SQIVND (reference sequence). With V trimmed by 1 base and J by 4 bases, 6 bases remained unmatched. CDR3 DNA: TGTGCCAGTAGTATAGGGGGACAGGGGATGACCTATGGCTACACCTTC. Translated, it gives CASSIGGQGMTYGYTF.

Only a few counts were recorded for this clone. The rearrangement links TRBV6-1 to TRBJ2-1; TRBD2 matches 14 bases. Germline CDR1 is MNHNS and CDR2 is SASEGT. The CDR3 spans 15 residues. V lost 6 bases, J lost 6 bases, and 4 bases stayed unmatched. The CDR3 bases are TGTGCCAGCAGCGGGACTAGCGGGAGAGGCAATGAGCAGTTCTTC. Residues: CASSGTSGRGNEQFF.

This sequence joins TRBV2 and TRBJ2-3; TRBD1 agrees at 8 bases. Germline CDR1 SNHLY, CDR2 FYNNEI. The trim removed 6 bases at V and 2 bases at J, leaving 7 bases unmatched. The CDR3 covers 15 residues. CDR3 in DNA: TGTGCCAGCAGCCCCAGGGGGCAGACCACAGATACGCAGTATTTT. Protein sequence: CASSPRGQTTDTQYF.

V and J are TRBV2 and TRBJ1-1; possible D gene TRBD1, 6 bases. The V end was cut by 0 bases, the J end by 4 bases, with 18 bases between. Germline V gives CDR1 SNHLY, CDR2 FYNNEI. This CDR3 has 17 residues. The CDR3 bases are TGTGCCAGCAGTGAAGCGGGCACAGGGCGGACGGGCACTGAAGCTTTCTTT. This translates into CASSEAGTGRTGTEAFF.

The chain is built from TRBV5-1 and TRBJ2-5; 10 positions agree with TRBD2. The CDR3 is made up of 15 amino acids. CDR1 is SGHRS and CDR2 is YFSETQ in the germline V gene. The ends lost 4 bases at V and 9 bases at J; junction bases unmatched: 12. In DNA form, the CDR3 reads TGCGCCAGCAGCGGCCCACTAGCGGGGTGGGAGGCCCAGTACTTC. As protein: CASSGPLAGWEAQYF.

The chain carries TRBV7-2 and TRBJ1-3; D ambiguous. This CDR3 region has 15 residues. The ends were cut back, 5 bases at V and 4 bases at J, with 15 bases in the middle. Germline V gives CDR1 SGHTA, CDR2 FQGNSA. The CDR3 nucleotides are TGTGCCAGCAGCCCATATATGGGCTCGGGAAACACCATATATTTT. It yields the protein CASSPYMGSGNTIYF.

The chain's CDR3 is CASTMTGTGGQPQHF. In DNA, the CDR3 is TGTGCCAGTACCATGACAGGGACAGGAGGTCAGCCCCAGCATTTT. The chain links TRBV19 to TRBJ1-5, with TRBD1 matching over 8 bases. The CDR3 spans 15 residues. Germline loops: CDR1 LNHDA, CDR2 SQIVND (reference sequence). The junction had 11 bases not matched to a gene; V was cut back by 7 bases and J by 6 bases.

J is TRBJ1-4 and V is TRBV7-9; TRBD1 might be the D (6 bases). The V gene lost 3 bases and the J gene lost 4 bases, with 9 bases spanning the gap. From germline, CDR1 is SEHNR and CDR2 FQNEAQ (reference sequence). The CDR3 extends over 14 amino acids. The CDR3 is CASSFGTSNEKLFF. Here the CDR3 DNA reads TGTGCCAGCAGCTTCGGGACAAGTAATGAAAAACTGTTTTTT.

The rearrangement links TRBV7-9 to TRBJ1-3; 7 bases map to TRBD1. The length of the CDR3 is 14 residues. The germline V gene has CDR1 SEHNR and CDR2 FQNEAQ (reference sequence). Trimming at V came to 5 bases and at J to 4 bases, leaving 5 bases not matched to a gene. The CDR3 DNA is TGTGCCAGCAGCCGACAGGGCTTAGGAAACACCATATATTTT. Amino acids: CASSRQGLGNTIYF.

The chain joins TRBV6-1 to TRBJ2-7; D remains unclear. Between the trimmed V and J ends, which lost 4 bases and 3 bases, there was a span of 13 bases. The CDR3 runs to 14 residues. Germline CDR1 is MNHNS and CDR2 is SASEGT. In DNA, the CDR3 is TGTGCCAGCAGTGGACTTGAGCCGGGCTACGAGCAGTACTTC. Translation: CASSGLEPGYEQYF.

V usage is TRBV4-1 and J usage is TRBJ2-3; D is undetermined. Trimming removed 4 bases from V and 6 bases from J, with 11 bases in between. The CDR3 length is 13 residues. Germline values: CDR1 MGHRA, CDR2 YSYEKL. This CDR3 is CASSPFGFDTQYF. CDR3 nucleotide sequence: TGCGCCAGCAGCCCGTTTGGCTTCGATACGCAGTATTTT.

CDR3 in DNA: TGTGCCAGCAGCTCCCGGAGCTCCTACGAGCAGTACTTC. Translation gives CASSSRSSYEQYF. The chain couples TRBV7-2 to TRBJ2-7; D gene unclear. CDR3 length: 13 residues. CDR1 and CDR2 from the germline V gene are SGHTA and FQGNSA. Deletions cut 4 bases from V and 0 bases from J, with 7 bases between.

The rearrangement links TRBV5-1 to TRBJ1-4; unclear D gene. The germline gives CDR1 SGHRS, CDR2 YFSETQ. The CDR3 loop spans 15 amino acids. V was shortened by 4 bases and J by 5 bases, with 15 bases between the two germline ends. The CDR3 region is CASSRTTGMNEKLFF. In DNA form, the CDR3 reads TGCGCCAGCAGCCGTACGACGGGAATGAATGAAAAACTGTTTTTT.